This T cell receptor beta chain is drawn from a study of CXCR3-negative and CXCR3-positive naive CD8 T cells. Study-level background: The libraries together contributed some 150 million TRB reads, each supplying about 1.5 +/- 0.3 million.

From germline, CDR1 is WNHNN and CDR2 SYGVQD (reference sequence). The CDR3 length is 15 residues. UMI-tagged TRB cDNA libraries were built via 5' RACE. TCRdb re-called the 5' RACE reads and shows each CDR3 protein once, DNA omitted. Here the sample table reports 75,000 to 100,000 distinct CDR3 sequences. Of note for this clonotype: The antigen remains unidentified.

Broader study findings: Comparison of naive cells showed more hydrophobic TRB CDR3s in CXCR3-positive than in CXCR3-negative naive cells.

The receptor was isolated from a human donor in good health. Some clones in this sample may be carry-over from other donors' samples. Sequenced sample: naive CXCR3+ CD8+ T cells from blood. Subset of the sample: CD45RO-CCR7+CD27+CD95- naive CD8+ T cells expressing CXCR3 (TNR3+). The chain combines TRBV10-1 with TRBJ2-7; TCRdb picks TRBD1, but there is no DNA to check that call. CDR3 residues: CASSESHRGLIEQYF.